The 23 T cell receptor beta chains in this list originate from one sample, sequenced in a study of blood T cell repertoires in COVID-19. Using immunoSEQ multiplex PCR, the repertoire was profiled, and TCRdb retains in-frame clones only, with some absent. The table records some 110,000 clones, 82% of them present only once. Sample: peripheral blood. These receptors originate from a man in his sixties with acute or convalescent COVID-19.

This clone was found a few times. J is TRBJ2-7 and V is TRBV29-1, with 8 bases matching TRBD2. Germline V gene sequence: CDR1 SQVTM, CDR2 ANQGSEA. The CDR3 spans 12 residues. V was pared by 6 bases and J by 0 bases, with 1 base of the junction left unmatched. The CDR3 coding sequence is TGCAGCGTAGCGGGGGCCTCCTACGAGCAGTACTTC. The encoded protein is CSVAGASYEQYF.

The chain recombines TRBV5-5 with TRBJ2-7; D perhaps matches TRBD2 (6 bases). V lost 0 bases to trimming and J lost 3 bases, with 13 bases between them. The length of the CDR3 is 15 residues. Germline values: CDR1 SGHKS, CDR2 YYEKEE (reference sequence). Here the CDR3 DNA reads TGTGCCAGCAGCTTGGCGGCTAGCGACCTCTACGAGCAGTACTTC. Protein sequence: CASSLAASDLYEQYF.

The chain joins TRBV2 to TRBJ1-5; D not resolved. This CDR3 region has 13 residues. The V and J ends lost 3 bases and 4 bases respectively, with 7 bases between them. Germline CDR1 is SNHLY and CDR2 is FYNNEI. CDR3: CASSEVQNQPQHF. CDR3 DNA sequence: TGTGCCAGCAGTGAGGTACAAAATCAGCCCCAGCATTTT.

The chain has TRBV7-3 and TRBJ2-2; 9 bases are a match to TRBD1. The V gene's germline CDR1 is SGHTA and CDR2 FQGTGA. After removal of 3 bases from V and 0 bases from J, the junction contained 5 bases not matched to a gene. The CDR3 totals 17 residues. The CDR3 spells CASSFYRDRANTGELFF. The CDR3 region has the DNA TGTGCCAGCAGCTTCTACCGGGACAGGGCGAACACCGGGGAGCTGTTTTTT.

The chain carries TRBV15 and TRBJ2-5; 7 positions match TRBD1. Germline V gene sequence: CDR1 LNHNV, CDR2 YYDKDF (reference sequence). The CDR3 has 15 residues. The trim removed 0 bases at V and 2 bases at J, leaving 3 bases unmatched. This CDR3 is CATSRDPGQQETQYF. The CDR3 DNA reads TGTGCCACCAGCAGAGATCCGGGACAGCAAGAGACCCAGTACTTC. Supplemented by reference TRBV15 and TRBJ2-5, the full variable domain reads DAMVIQNPRYQVTQFGKPVTLSCSQTLNHNVMYWYQQKSSQAPKLLFHYYDKDFNNEADTPDNFQSRRPNTSFCFLDIRSPGLGDTAMYLCATSRDPGQQETQYFGPGTRLLVL.

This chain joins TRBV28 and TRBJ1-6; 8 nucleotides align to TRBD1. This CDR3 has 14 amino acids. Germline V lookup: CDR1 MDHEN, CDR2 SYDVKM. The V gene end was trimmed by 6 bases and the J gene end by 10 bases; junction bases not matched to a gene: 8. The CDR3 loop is CASRRGTGQSPLHF. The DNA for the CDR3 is TGTGCCAGCAGAAGGGGGACAGGTCAATCACCCCTCCACTTT.

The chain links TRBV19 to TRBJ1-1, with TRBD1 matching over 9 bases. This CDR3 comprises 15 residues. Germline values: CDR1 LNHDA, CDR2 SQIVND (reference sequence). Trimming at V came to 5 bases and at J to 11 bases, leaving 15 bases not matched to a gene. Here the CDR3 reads CASSARQGDSAGAFF. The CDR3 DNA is TGTGCCAGTAGTGCCAGACAGGGGGACTCGGCTGGGGCTTTCTTT.

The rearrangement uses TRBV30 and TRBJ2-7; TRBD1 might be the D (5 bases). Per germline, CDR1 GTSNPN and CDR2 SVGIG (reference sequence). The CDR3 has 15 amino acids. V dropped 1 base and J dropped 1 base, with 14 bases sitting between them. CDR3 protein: CAWSGGTGPSYEQYF. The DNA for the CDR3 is TGTGCCTGGAGTGGAGGAACAGGACCTTCCTACGAGCAGTACTTC.

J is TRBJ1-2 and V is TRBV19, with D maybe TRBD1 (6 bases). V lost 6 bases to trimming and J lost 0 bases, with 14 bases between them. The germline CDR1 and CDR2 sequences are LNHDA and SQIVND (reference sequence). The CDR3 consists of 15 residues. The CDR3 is CASRESGGTNYGYTF. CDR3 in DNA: TGTGCCAGTAGAGAATCGGGGGGCACTAACTATGGCTACACCTTC.

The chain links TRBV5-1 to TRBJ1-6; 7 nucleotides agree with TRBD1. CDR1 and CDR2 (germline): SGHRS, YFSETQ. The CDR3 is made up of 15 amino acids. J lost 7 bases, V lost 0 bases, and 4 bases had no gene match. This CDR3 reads CASSLGDRDNSPLHF. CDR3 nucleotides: TGCGCCAGCAGCTTGGGTGACAGGGACAATTCACCCCTCCACTTT.

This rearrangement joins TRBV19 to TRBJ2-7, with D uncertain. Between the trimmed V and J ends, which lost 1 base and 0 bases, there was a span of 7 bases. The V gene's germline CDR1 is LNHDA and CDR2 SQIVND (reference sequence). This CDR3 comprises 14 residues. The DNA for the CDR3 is TGTGCCAGTAGTATAGGGGCCTTCTCCTACGAGCAGTACTTC. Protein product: CASSIGAFSYEQYF.

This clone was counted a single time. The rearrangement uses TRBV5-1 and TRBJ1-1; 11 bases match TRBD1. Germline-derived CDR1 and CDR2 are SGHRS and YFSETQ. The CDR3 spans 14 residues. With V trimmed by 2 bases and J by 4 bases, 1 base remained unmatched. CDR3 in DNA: TGCGCCAGCAGCTTTGGGACAGGGGGCACTGAAGCTTTCTTT. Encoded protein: CASSFGTGGTEAFF. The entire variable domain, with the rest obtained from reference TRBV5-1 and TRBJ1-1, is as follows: KAGVTQTPRYLIKTRGQQVTLSCSPISGHRSVSWYQQTPGQGLQFLFEYFSETQRNKGNFPGRFSGRQFSNSRSEMNVSTLELGDSALYLCASSFGTGGTEAFFGQGTRLTVV.

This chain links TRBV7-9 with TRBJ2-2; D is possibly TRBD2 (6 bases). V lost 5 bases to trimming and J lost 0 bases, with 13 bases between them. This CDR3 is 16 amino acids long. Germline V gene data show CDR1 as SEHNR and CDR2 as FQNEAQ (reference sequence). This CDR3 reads CASSPPGGANTGELFF. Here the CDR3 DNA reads TGTGCCAGCAGCCCCCCCGGGGGAGCGAACACCGGGGAGCTGTTTTTT.

The CDR3 coding sequence is TGTGCCAGCAGTCTACGAGCGGGGCGGGAAGATACGCAGTATTTT. As protein: CASSLRAGREDTQYF. The chain combines TRBV3-1 (or the pseudogene TRBV3-2) with TRBJ2-3; the match to TRBD2 covers 7 bases. Germline assignment: CDR1 LGHDT and CDR2 YNNKEL (reference sequence). V lost 6 bases, J lost 5 bases, and 11 bases stayed unmatched. The length of the CDR3 is 15 residues.

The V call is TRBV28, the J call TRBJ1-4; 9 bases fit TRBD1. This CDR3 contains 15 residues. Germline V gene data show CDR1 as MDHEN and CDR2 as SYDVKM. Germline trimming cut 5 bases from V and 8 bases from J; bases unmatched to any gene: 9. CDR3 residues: CASSPVGDRAEKLFF. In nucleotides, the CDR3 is TGTGCCAGCAGTCCCGTCGGGGACAGGGCCGAAAAACTGTTTTTT.

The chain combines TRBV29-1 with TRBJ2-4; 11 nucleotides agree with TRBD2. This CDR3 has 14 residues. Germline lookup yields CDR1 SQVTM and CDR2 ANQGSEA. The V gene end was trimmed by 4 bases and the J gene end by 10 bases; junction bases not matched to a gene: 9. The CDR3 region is CSVVVAGGPGIQYF. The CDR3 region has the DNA TGCAGCGTTGTGGTAGCGGGGGGGCCTGGGATTCAGTACTTC.

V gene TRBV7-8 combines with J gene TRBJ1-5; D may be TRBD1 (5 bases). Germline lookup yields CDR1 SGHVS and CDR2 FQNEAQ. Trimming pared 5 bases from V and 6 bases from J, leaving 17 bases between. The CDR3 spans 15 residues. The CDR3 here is CASSTPGRKGQPQHF. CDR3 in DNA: TGTGCCAGCAGCACCCCAGGGAGGAAGGGTCAGCCCCAGCATTTT.

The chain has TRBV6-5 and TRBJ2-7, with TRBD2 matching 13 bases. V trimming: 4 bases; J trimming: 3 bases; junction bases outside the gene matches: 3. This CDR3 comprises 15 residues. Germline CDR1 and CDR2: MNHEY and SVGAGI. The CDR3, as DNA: TGTGCCAGCAGTTCTCGGACTAGCGGGGGCTACGAGCAGTACTTC. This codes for CASSSRTSGGYEQYF.

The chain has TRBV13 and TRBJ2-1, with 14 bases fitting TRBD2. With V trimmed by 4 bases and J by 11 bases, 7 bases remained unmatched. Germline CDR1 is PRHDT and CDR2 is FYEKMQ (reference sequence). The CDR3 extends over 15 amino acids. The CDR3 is CASSSLRTSGRKQFF. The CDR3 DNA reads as TGTGCCAGCAGCTCACTCCGGACTAGCGGGAGGAAGCAGTTCTTC.

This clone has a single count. The CDR3 region is CAWSVNRDINYGYTF. The CDR3 bases are TGTGCCTGGAGTGTTAACCGGGACATCAACTATGGCTACACCTTC. The rearrangement uses TRBV30 and TRBJ1-2, with a possible D match to TRBD1 (6 bases). V was cut by 0 bases and J by 2 bases, with 13 bases left in between. CDR3 length equals 15 residues. Germline V gene sequence: CDR1 GTSNPN, CDR2 SVGIG (reference sequence).

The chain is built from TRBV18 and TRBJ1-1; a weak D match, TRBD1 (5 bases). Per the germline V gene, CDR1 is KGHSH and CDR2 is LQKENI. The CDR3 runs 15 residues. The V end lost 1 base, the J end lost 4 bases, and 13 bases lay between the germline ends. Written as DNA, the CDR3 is TGTGCCAGCTCACCACAGACAGCTACACGCACTGAAGCTTTCTTT. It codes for CASSPQTATRTEAFF.

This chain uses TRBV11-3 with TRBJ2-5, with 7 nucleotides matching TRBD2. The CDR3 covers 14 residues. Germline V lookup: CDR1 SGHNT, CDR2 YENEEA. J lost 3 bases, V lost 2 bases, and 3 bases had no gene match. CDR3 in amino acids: CASSLSAGEETQYF. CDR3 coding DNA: TGTGCCAGCAGCTTAAGTGCGGGGGAAGAGACCCAGTACTTC.

For the CDR3, the DNA is TGTGCCAGCTCACCACCCGGACTACAAGAGACCCAGTACTTC. Protein product: CASSPPGLQETQYF. V gene TRBV18 combines with J gene TRBJ2-5; D is perhaps TRBD2 (6 bases). This CDR3 is built from 14 residues. V lost 0 bases and J lost 2, with 7 bases in between. Germline CDR1 KGHSH, CDR2 LQKENI.